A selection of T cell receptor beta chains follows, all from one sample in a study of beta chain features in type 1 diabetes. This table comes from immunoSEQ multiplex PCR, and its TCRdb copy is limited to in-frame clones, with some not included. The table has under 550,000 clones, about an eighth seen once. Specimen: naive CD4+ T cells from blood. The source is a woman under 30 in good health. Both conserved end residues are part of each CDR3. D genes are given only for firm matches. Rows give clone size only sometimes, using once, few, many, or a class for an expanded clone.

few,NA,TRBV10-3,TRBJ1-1,TGTGCCATCAGTGAAATGGGACGGACTGAAGCTTTCTTT,CAISEMGRTEAFF
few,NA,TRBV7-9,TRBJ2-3,TGTGCCAGCAGCTTGGTCAGTACTCCCACAGATACGCAGTATTTT,CASSLVSTPTDTQYF
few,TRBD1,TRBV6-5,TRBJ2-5,TGTGCCAGCAGTGACAGGGGGGCCGTCGGGACCCAGTACTTC,CASSDRGAVGTQYF
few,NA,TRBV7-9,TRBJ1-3,TGTGCCAGCAGCCCCGCAGCAGGCTCTGGAAACACCATATATTTT,CASSPAAGSGNTIYF
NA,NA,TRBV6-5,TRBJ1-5,TGTGCCAGCAGCCTCGGTGGGAATTTGTCGCCCCAGCATTTT,CASSLGGNLSPQHF
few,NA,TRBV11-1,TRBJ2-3,TGTGCCAGCAGCTTGTTGGGACTCAGCACAGATACGCAGTATTTT,CASSLLGLSTDTQYF
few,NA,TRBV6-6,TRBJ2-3,TGTGCCGGACGTGGGGCCCTGGGAACAGATACGCAGTATTTT,CAGRGALGTDTQYF
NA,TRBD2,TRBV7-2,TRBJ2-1,TGTGCCAGCAGCTTAATTCTAGCGGGAAGTACTGAGCAGTTCTTC,CASSLILAGSTEQFF
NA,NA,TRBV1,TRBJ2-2,TGCACCACTAACCCGCCGGGGGGGCAAACCGGGGAGCTGTTTTTT,CTTNPPGGQTGELFF
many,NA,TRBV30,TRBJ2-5,TGTGCCTCCAGTCGGGTTTTACAAGAGACCCAGTACTTC,CASSRVLQETQYF
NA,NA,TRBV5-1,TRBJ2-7,TGCGCCAGCAGCTCAACTTCACAGGGTCGGGGCGAGCAGTACTTC,CASSSTSQGRGEQYF
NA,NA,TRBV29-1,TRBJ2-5,TGCAGCGTTGTGGCTGGGGAGACCCAGTACTTC,CSVVAGETQYF
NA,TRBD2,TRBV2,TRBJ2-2,TGTGCCAGCAGAGGGGGACTAGCAGAGAACACCGGGGAGCTGTTTTTT,CASRGGLAENTGELFF
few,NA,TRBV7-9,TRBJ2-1,TGTGCCAGCAGCTCCCCTAGGCAGGAATACAATGAGCAGTTCTTC,CASSSPRQEYNEQFF
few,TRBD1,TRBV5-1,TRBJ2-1,TGCGCCAGCAGCCCCCTCGACCGAAACAGGGACAGCTTAAAGGATGAGCAGTTCTTC,CASSPLDRNRDSLKDEQFF
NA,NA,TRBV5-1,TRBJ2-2,TGCGCCAGCAGCTTGGCGGACACCGGGGAGCTGTTTTTT,CASSLADTGELFF
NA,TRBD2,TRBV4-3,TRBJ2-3,TGCGCCAGCAGCCAAGCTCGGAGACTAGCGGGCTCAGATACGCAGTATTTT,CASSQARRLAGSDTQYF
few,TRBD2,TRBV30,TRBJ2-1,TGTGCCTGGGCTGACTTGGCGGGAGGTACTAATGAGCAGTTCTTC,CAWADLAGGTNEQFF
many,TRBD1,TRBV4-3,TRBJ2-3,TGCGCCAGCAGCCAAGGGGACAGGGACACAGATACGCAGTATTTT,CASSQGDRDTDTQYF
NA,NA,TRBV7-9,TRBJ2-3,TGTGCCAGCAGCTCAAGAGGGCGGGGAAGCACAGATACGCAGTATTTT,CASSSRGRGSTDTQYF
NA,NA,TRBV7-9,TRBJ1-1,TGTGCCAGCAGCTCTACCGGGGGAATCAGGACTGAAGCTTTCTTT,CASSSTGGIRTEAFF
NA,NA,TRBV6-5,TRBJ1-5,TGTGCCAGCAGTGGTGGGAGCAATCAGCCCCAGCATTTT,CASSGGSNQPQHF
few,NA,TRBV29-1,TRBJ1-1,TGCAGCAATACAGAGAACACTGAAGCTTTCTTT,CSNTENTEAFF
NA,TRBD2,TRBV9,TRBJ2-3,TGTGCCAGCAGCGCGGGGGGAGCGATTACTAGCACAGATACGCAGTATTTT,CASSAGGAITSTDTQYF
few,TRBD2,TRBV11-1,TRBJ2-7,TGTGCCAGCAGCCGAGGGACTAGCGGGACCTACGAGCAGTACTTC,CASSRGTSGTYEQYF
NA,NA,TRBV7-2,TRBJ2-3,TGTGCCAGCAGCCGGTCGACAGATACGCAGTATTTT,CASSRSTDTQYF
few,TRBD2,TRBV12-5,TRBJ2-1,TGTGCTAGTGGTTTGGTAATCGGGAGGGCCCCTTACAATGAGCAGTTCTTC,CASGLVIGRAPYNEQFF
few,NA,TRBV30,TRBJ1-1,TGTGCCTGGGTTCCAAACAATAAAGGACAGATTGAAGCTTTCTTT,CAWVPNNKGQIEAFF
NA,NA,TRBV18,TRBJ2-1,TGTGCCAGCTCAGGGGACTTCGTCCGTGAGCAGTTCTTC,CASSGDFVREQFF
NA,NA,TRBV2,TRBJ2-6,TGTGCCAGCAAATACCGAAAAACAAACGTCCTGACTTTC,CASKYRKTNVLTF
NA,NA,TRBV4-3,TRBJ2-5,TGCGCCAGCAGCCAAAAAGCGGTTCAAGAGACCCAGTACTTC,CASSQKAVQETQYF
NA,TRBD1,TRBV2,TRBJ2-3,TGTGCCAGCAGTGATAACAGGGGGGGCACAGATACGCAGTATTTT,CASSDNRGGTDTQYF
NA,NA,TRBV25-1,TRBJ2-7,TGTGCCAGCAGTCGGAACCCACCTTACGAGCAGTACTTC,CASSRNPPYEQYF
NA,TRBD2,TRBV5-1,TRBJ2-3,TGCGCCAGCAGCGACGGGAGGACTAGCGGCTTCACAGATACGCAGTATTTT,CASSDGRTSGFTDTQYF
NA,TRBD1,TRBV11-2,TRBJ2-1,TGTGCCAGCAGCTTAGACAGGGGGAGTGAGCAGTTCTTC,CASSLDRGSEQFF
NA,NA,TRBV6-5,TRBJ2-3,TGTGCCAGCAGTACATCGGACAGCACAGATACGCAGTATTTT,CASSTSDSTDTQYF
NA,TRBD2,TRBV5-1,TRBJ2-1,TGCGCCAGCAGCTTGCCGGGAGGGCCCGGGGGCGAGCAGTTCTTC,CASSLPGGPGGEQFF
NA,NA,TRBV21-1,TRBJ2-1,TGTGCCAGCAGTAAACTAGGACTACTTGATGAGCAGTTCTTC,CASSKLGLLDEQFF
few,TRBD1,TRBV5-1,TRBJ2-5,TGCGCCAGCAGCTCGACAGGGGTCGAGACCCAGTACTTC,CASSSTGVETQYF
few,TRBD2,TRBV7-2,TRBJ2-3,TGTGCCAGCACCCAGACTAGCCTGGGAGATACGCAGTATTTT,CASTQTSLGDTQYF
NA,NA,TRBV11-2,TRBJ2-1,TGTGCCAGCAGCTTAAGGATTGAGCAGTTCTTC,CASSLRIEQFF
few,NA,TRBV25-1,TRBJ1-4,TGTGCCAGCAGTCGTCCAAACAGGTCGGTGGGTGAAAAACTGTTTTTT,CASSRPNRSVGEKLFF
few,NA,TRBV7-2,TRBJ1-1,TGTGCCAGCAGCTTACTAGCAAGGACCGAAGCTTTCTTT,CASSLLARTEAFF
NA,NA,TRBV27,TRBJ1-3,TGTGCCAGCGGCCTCTCTGGAAACACCATATATTTT,CASGLSGNTIYF
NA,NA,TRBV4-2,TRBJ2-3,TGTGCCAGCAGCCAAGCGGGGCGCACAGATACGCAGTATTTT,CASSQAGRTDTQYF
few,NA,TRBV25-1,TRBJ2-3,TGTGCCAGCAGCAGGACTAGCACAGATACGCAGTATTTT,CASSRTSTDTQYF
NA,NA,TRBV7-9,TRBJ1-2,TGTGCCAGCAGCTCCGCAGCGACAGGCGGGGGCTACACCTTC,CASSSAATGGGYTF
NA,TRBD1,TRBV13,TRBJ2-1,TGTGCCAGCAGCCGATTCCCACGGACAGGGGCCATGGTAGGGGGCTCCTACAATGAGCAGTTCTTC,CASSRFPRTGAMVGGSYNEQFF
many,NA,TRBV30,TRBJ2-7,TGTGCCTGGACTGGAAGGAGGGCCACCTACGAGCAGTACTTC,CAWTGRRATYEQYF
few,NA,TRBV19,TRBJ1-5,TGTGCCAGTAGTAATAAACCAGGGGCCAATCAGCCCCAGCATTTT,CASSNKPGANQPQHF
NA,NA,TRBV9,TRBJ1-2,TGTGCCAGCAGCGGGCACTCTGGACGTACGGATGGCTACACCTTC,CASSGHSGRTDGYTF
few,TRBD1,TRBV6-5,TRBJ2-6,TGTGCCACCAGGGGGTTTGGGGCCAACGTCCTGACTTTC,CATRGFGANVLTF